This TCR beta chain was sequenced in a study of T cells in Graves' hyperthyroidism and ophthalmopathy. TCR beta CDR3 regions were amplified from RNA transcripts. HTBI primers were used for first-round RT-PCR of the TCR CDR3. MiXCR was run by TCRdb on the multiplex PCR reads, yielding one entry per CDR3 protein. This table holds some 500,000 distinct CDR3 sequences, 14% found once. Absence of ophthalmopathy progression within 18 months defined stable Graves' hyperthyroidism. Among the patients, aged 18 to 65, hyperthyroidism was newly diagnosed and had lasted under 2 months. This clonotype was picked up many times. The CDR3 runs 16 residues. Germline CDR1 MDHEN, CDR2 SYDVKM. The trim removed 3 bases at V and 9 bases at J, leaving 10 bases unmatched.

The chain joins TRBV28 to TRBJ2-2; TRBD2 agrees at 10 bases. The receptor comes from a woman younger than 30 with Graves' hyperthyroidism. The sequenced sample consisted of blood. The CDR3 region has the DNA TGTGCCAGCAGTTTTCGGCTTAGCGGGAGGTGGCGGGAGCTGTTTTTT. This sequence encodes CASSFRLSGRWRELFF.